Listed below are T cell receptor beta chains from one sample, sequenced in a study of blood T cell repertoires in COVID-19. Some clones are missing from TCRdb's copy, which holds only in-frame ones; the method was immunoSEQ multiplex PCR. The sample shows some 260,000 clones, 80% to 90% of them seen only once. The sequencing sample was made of PBMCs or T cells enriched from blood (not recorded which). The receptors here all came from a man between 40 and 49 years old who had recovered from COVID-19. Both conserved end residues are trimmed from each CDR3. The order of the fields is CDR3 protein, J gene, clone size, V gene. Clone size is not always given. Where it is, it says once, few, many or a class for expanded clones.

CDR3: ASGDRGGYT; J: TRBJ1-2; size: -; V: TRBV2
CDR3: ASSQEAGFPSYNEQF; J: TRBJ2-1; size: -; V: TRBV4-2
CDR3: ASSPDEVSGYT; J: TRBJ1-2; size: -; V: TRBV3-1/TRBV3-2
CDR3: ASSLRWGQGVNQPQH; J: TRBJ1-5; size: -; V: TRBV27
CDR3: ASSFLPGQGYDGYT; J: TRBJ1-2; size: -; V: TRBV5-1
CDR3: ASSVDLGTGTEAF; J: TRBJ1-1; size: -; V: TRBV9
CDR3: ASSLWSATNEKLF; J: TRBJ1-4; size: -; V: TRBV5-4
CDR3: ASRVAGGRETQY; J: TRBJ2-5; size: -; V: TRBV6-5
CDR3: ASSLALAATGELF; J: TRBJ2-2; size: -; V: TRBV5-1
CDR3: AWSPTGSGEKLF; J: TRBJ1-4; size: -; V: TRBV30
CDR3: ASSYILTYEQY; J: TRBJ2-7; size: -; V: TRBV6-2/TRBV6-3
CDR3: ASKETENYGYT; J: TRBJ1-2; size: -; V: TRBV28
CDR3: ASSLSWTGIDKNIQY; J: TRBJ2-4; size: -; V: TRBV27
CDR3: ASSQERWGPEAF; J: TRBJ1-1; size: few; V: TRBV14
CDR3: ASWYYTGILSKSRPQH; J: TRBJ1-5; size: -; V: TRBV11-3
CDR3: ASSLNPGGNTEAF; J: TRBJ1-1; size: -; V: TRBV28
CDR3: ASSLVRSSAIPEAF; J: TRBJ1-1; size: -; V: TRBV5-5
CDR3: ASSPFRGYEQY; J: TRBJ2-7; size: -; V: TRBV5-4
CDR3: ASSLTGAEQY; J: TRBJ2-7; size: -; V: TRBV4-1
CDR3: ASSQGEGTSGVGETQY; J: TRBJ2-5; size: -; V: TRBV4-1
CDR3: ASSYMNTGELF; J: TRBJ2-2; size: -; V: TRBV27
CDR3: ATSGDSYNSPLH; J: TRBJ1-6; size: -; V: TRBV24-1
CDR3: AIHFTGELF; J: TRBJ2-2; size: -; V: TRBV12-3/TRBV12-4
CDR3: ASSEGAGWDLNEQF; J: TRBJ2-1; size: -; V: TRBV6-1
CDR3: ASCNREEPQH; J: TRBJ1-5; size: -; V: TRBV19
CDR3: ASRDTGNTEAF; J: TRBJ1-1; size: -; V: TRBV25-1
CDR3: ASRHRDRVNNTQY; J: TRBJ2-3; size: -; V: TRBV27
CDR3: ATSRDLRGTANYGYT; J: TRBJ1-2; size: -; V: TRBV15
CDR3: AWSVGQGRMRTEAF; J: TRBJ1-1; size: -; V: TRBV30
CDR3: TSSQELPDNEQF; J: TRBJ2-1; size: -; V: TRBV1
CDR3: ASSQDLVEQY; J: TRBJ2-7; size: once; V: TRBV3-1/TRBV3-2
CDR3: ASSQDIKGVGNTIY; J: TRBJ1-3; size: -; V: TRBV4-3
CDR3: ASSWTSSGVFINEQF; J: TRBJ2-1; size: -; V: TRBV7-2
CDR3: ASSYSGDGYT; J: TRBJ1-2; size: -; V: TRBV6-6
CDR3: ASSQESNYGYT; J: TRBJ1-2; size: -; V: TRBV4-3
CDR3: ASSVDRIMNTEAF; J: TRBJ1-1; size: -; V: TRBV6-2/TRBV6-3
CDR3: ATSRDRDTREKLF; J: TRBJ1-4; size: -; V: TRBV15
CDR3: ASSLEGGTEAF; J: TRBJ1-1; size: -; V: TRBV28
CDR3: ASSLEWSSGIYEQY; J: TRBJ2-7; size: -; V: TRBV7-2
CDR3: ASSLARGSTDTQY; J: TRBJ2-3; size: once; V: TRBV13
CDR3: ASSRSGPGRNTIY; J: TRBJ1-3; size: once; V: TRBV13
CDR3: ASSQVAGIFYEQY; J: TRBJ2-7; size: -; V: TRBV14
CDR3: ASSLMGTGDTEAF; J: TRBJ1-1; size: -; V: TRBV11-2
CDR3: ASSQGGYEQY; J: TRBJ2-7; size: -; V: TRBV4-2
CDR3: ASSFRPGQGTYSNQPQH; J: TRBJ1-5; size: -; V: TRBV5-1
CDR3: ASSDTQGVNEKLF; J: TRBJ1-4; size: -; V: TRBV7-9
CDR3: SVDRYGYT; J: TRBJ1-2; size: -; V: TRBV29-1
CDR3: ASSARTENSPLH; J: TRBJ1-6; size: -; V: TRBV9
CDR3: ASSFRRGYGYT; J: TRBJ1-2; size: -; V: TRBV12-3/TRBV12-4
CDR3: ASSRDRAYGYT; J: TRBJ1-2; size: -; V: TRBV27
CDR3: ASNLAGARGEQY; J: TRBJ2-7; size: -; V: TRBV5-1